One sample yielded the 10 T cell receptor beta chains listed below, sequenced in a study of CD8 T cells in Susac syndrome. Reverse transcription of roughly 0.45 to 1 ug RNA was performed with random hexamers. TCRdb re-derived calls from the immunoSEQ multiplex PCR reads in MiXCR, one entry per CDR3 protein. The table has approximately 200,000 distinct CDR3 sequences, 95% seen once. Input material: CD4+ T cells from PBMCs. Every receptor here comes from a human donor with multiple sclerosis.

The V and J genes are TRBV4-2 and TRBJ1-2, with D uncertain. CDR1 and CDR2 from the germline V gene are LGHNA and YNFKEQ. CDR3 length equals 15 residues. Trimming took off 1 base at V and 2 bases at J, with 11 bases between the two ends. The CDR3: CASSQASRKNYGYTF. As DNA, the CDR3 is TGTGCCAGCAGCCAAGCTTCAAGGAAGAACTATGGCTACACCTTC.

This sequence joins TRBV29-1 and TRBJ2-4; D may match TRBD1 or TRBD2 (5 bases each). CDR3 length equals 11 residues. Germline V gives CDR1 SQVTM, CDR2 ANQGSEA. The V and J ends lost 4 bases and 4 bases respectively, with 5 bases between them. CDR3 in amino acids: CSVGGKNIQYF. The CDR3 DNA follows: TGCAGCGTTGGGGGGAAAAACATTCAGTACTTC.

J is TRBJ2-7 and V is TRBV30; D is unclear. Germline values: CDR1 GTSNPN, CDR2 SVGIG (reference sequence). The ends were cut back, 1 base at V and 4 bases at J, with 14 bases in the middle. This CDR3 has 14 amino acids. The CDR3 bases are TGTGCCTGGAGTGGGGATGGAAAGGTGTACGAGCAGTACGTC. Its translation is CAWSGDGKVYEQYV.

This chain links TRBV20-1 with TRBJ2-5; 10 bases match TRBD2. The germline gives CDR1 DFQATT, CDR2 SNEGSKA (reference sequence). The V and J ends lost 4 bases and 5 bases, in that order; junction bases with no gene match: 7. The CDR3 consists of 14 residues. The chain's CDR3 is CSANPSGGRETQYF. As DNA, the CDR3 is TGCAGTGCTAATCCTAGCGGGGGCCGGGAGACCCAGTACTTC.

The chain combines TRBV29-1 with TRBJ2-3; no clear D gene. Germline V gene sequence: CDR1 SQVTM, CDR2 ANQGSEA. V was clipped by 0 bases and J by 6 bases, with 7 bases between them. The CDR3 runs to 12 residues. CDR3 sequence reads: CSVEDPGDTQYF. In nucleotides, the CDR3 is TGCAGCGTTGAAGATCCTGGTGATACGCAGTATTTT.

The chain uses TRBV30 and TRBJ2-7, with D perhaps matching TRBD1 or TRBD2 (7 bases each). CDR3 length: 14 amino acids. Germline values: CDR1 GTSNPN, CDR2 SVGIG (reference sequence). The germline V and J ends were trimmed by 7 bases and 4 bases, with 20 bases remaining between them. In nucleotides, the CDR3 is TGTGCCTCGGGGGGCACAGGGGACTTTTACGAGCAGTACTTC. This gives the protein CASGGTGDFYEQYF. The variable domain in full, with the rest retrieved from reference TRBV30 and TRBJ2-7, is SQTIHQWPATLVQPVGSPLSLECTVEGTSNPNLYWYRQAAGRGLQLLFYSVGIGQISSEVPQNLSASRPQDRQFILSSKKLLLSDSGFYLCASGGTGDFYEQYFGPGTRLTVT.

The chain has TRBV15 and TRBJ2-7; D is perhaps TRBD1 (6 bases). CDR1 and CDR2 from the germline V gene are LNHNV and YYDKDF (reference sequence). The CDR3 is 15 residues long. V lost 3 bases and J lost 7, with 19 bases in between. As DNA, the CDR3 is TGTGCCACCAGCAGCGGATTTCAGGGGTTGGGGGAGCAGTACTTC. Encoded protein: CATSSGFQGLGEQYF.

The chain joins TRBV3-1 to TRBJ1-2; D remains unclear. The germline gives CDR1 LGHDT, CDR2 YNNKEL (reference sequence). This CDR3 is 12 amino acids long. The V end was cut by 2 bases, the J end by 3 bases, with 4 bases between. CDR3 amino acids: CASSQWDYGYTF. CDR3 nucleotide sequence: TGTGCCAGCAGCCAATGGGACTATGGCTACACCTTC.

The gene calls are TRBV27 and TRBJ1-2; 8 bases match TRBD1. The CDR3 runs to 13 residues. Germline V gene sequence: CDR1 MNHEY, CDR2 SMNVEV (reference sequence). The trim removed 4 bases at V and 13 bases at J, leaving 11 bases unmatched. For the CDR3, the DNA is TGTGCCAGCAGTTCTACGATGGACAGGGCCTCCACCTTC. Translation gives CASSSTMDRASTF.

The chain combines TRBV29-1 with TRBJ2-1, with D unresolved. Germline assignment: CDR1 SQVTM and CDR2 ANQGSEA. V lost 7 bases to trimming and J lost 6 bases, with 16 bases between them. This CDR3 has 13 residues. As DNA, the CDR3 is TGCAGCGGCCGGACCCGGGTCTTCAATGAGCAGTTCTTC. Amino acids: CSGRTRVFNEQFF.